A single sample is the source of the 13 T cell receptor beta chains below, sequenced in a study of blood T cell repertoires in COVID-19. Method: immunoSEQ multiplex PCR; TCRdb's copy keeps in-frame clones and lacks some. The sample contains around 170,000 clones, about 90% of which appear only once. Sequences were obtained from peripheral blood. Every receptor here comes from a woman in her seventies with acute or convalescent COVID-19.

Worth noting for this clone: Other DNA sequences in this sample translate to the same CDR3. This chain connects TRBV6-6 to TRBJ1-6, with TRBD1 identical over 7 bases. Germline-derived CDR1 and CDR2 are MNHNY and SVGAGI (reference sequence). The V segment lost 0 bases and the J segment 7 bases; nucleotides outside the gene matches: 0. The CDR3 has 14 residues. The CDR3 nucleotides are TGTGCCAGCAGTTACTCGACAGGGAATTCACCCCTCCACTTT. It is translated as CASSYSTGNSPLHF.

V usage is TRBV7-8 and J usage is TRBJ2-7, with TRBD1 identical over 7 bases. The junction had 7 bases not matched to a gene; V was cut back by 5 bases and J by 0 bases. The CDR3 sequence is 15 residues long. The germline gives CDR1 SGHVS, CDR2 FQNEAQ. The CDR3 DNA follows: TGTGCCAGCAGCCGCACCCAGGGGGACTCCTACGAGCAGTACTTC. Its translation: CASSRTQGDSYEQYF.

This chain joins TRBV5-1 and TRBJ2-7, with 8 bases aligning to TRBD1. Germline values: CDR1 SGHRS, CDR2 YFSETQ. Losses at the gene ends were 4 bases for V and 0 bases for J; bases not matched to a gene: 6. The CDR3 contains 15 residues. The CDR3 DNA reads TGCGCCAGCAGCGATGGACAGGGCAGCTCCTACGAGCAGTACTTC. It codes for CASSDGQGSSYEQYF.

The chain uses TRBV9 and TRBJ1-4, with D perhaps TRBD1 (5 bases). V was cut by 5 bases and J by 9 bases, with 17 bases left in between. This CDR3 region has 14 residues. Germline lookup yields CDR1 SGDLS and CDR2 YYNGEE. The CDR3 DNA reads TGTGCCAGCAGTGCCGGGACTCCGGGGCAAAAACTGTTTTTT. Translated, it gives CASSAGTPGQKLFF. The full variable domain, in which reference TRBV9 and TRBJ1-4 provide the parts outside the CDR3, is DSGVTQTPKHLITATGQRVTLRCSPRSGDLSVYWYQQSLDQGLQFLIQYYNGEERAKGNILERFSAQQFPDLHSELNLSSLELGDSALYFCASSAGTPGQKLFFGSGTQLSVL.

In its sample, this clone was seen once. This chain connects TRBV9 to TRBJ2-7; D unclear. CDR3 length: 14 residues. Germline CDR1 and CDR2: SGDLS and YYNGEE. The V end lost 4 bases, the J end lost 6 bases, and 17 bases lay between the germline ends. CDR3 sequence: CASSSRLDLREQYF. CDR3 bases: TGTGCCAGCAGCTCAAGACTTGATCTACGCGAGCAGTACTTC. Full variable domain (missing parts from reference TRBV9 and TRBJ2-7): DSGVTQTPKHLITATGQRVTLRCSPRSGDLSVYWYQQSLDQGLQFLIQYYNGEERAKGNILERFSAQQFPDLHSELNLSSLELGDSALYFCASSSRLDLREQYFGPGTRLTVT.

The rearrangement uses TRBV6-5 and TRBJ1-4, with D uncertain. Trimming pared 6 bases from V and 3 bases from J, leaving 14 bases between. The length of the CDR3 is 15 residues. The germline CDR1 and CDR2 sequences are MNHEY and SVGAGI. CDR3 residues: CASSYSGRSNEKLFF. The CDR3 region has the DNA TGTGCCAGCAGCTATTCTGGGAGGTCTAATGAAAAACTGTTTTTT.

The V gene is TRBV4-3, the J gene TRBJ1-6; no firm D call. V was trimmed by 4 bases and J by 0 bases, leaving 10 bases between them. This CDR3 is built from 16 residues. Germline V gene lookup returns CDR1 LGHNA and CDR2 YSLEER. CDR3 sequence: CASSRTHSSYNSPLHF. For the CDR3, the DNA is TGCGCCAGCAGCCGCACGCATAGCTCCTATAATTCACCCCTCCACTTT.

This clone was recorded only once. This chain links TRBV19 with TRBJ2-1; the D gene is possibly TRBD2 (5 bases). The V end was cut by 4 bases, the J end by 0 bases, with 10 bases between. In germline, CDR1 is LNHDA, CDR2 SQIVND (reference sequence). This CDR3 region has 15 residues. In nucleotides, the CDR3 is TGTGCCAGTAGTACCACTAGTAGCTCCTACAATGAGCAGTTCTTC. It translates to CASSTTSSSYNEQFF.

The V gene is TRBV30, the J gene TRBJ1-5, with a weak D call TRBD1 (5 bases). CDR3 length: 16 residues. With 2 bases removed from V and 0 bases from J, the gap between germline ends came to 14 bases. CDR1 GTSNPN and CDR2 SVGIG come from the germline V gene (reference sequence). CDR3 DNA: TGTGCCTGGAGTATTCAGGGTAGAGATAGCAATCAGCCCCAGCATTTT. It encodes CAWSIQGRDSNQPQHF.

The chain links TRBV27 to TRBJ2-1; a weak D match, TRBD1 (6 bases). CDR1 is MNHEY, CDR2 SMNVEV, per germline (reference sequence). The CDR3 extends over 13 amino acids. With 7 bases removed from V and 4 bases from J, the gap between germline ends came to 11 bases. The CDR3 loop is CASTQQGYNEQFF. CDR3 DNA: TGTGCCAGCACGCAACAGGGATACAATGAGCAGTTCTTC.

This rearrangement joins TRBV12-3 or TRBV12-4 to TRBJ1-2, with D possibly matching TRBD1 (5 bases). The CDR3 consists of 13 residues. Trimming removed 5 bases from V and 5 bases from J, with 12 bases in between. The DNA of the CDR3 is TGTGCCAGCAGTCCAGGACAACCTTATGGCTACACCTTC. It is translated as CASSPGQPYGYTF.

The gene calls are TRBV18 and TRBJ1-3; 7 bases are shared with TRBD1. CDR1 is KGHSH, CDR2 LQKENI, per germline. V lost 2 bases, J lost 4 bases, and 11 bases stayed unmatched. The CDR3 consists of 17 residues. The DNA for the CDR3 is TGTGCCAGCTCACCAATGAGGGGACAGAATACCGGAAACACCATATATTTT. This codes for CASSPMRGQNTGNTIYF.

The genes are TRBV6-1 and TRBJ2-7; D may be TRBD2 (6 bases). CDR3 length: 13 residues. Between the trimmed V and J ends, which lost 8 bases and 2 bases, there was a span of 13 bases. Germline V gives CDR1 MNHNS, CDR2 SASEGT. This CDR3 is CASREAGPYEQYF. CDR3 nucleotide sequence: TGTGCCAGCCGGGAAGCGGGCCCCTACGAGCAGTACTTC.